Each of the 22 T cell receptor beta chains below was sequenced from the same sample in a study of graft-versus-host responses after intestinal transplantation. Assay: immunoSEQ multiplex PCR; the TCRdb copy retains only in-frame clones and omits some. The repertoire holds fewer than 95,000 clones, with 94% as singletons. The antigens these receptors bind are not known. This specimen consisted of unstimulated CD4+ T cells sorted from spleen or lymph node cells, obtained before transplant. These receptor sequences come from a human donor who was the organ donor for an intestinal transplant.

This chain links TRBV5-4 with TRBJ1-1; 10 nucleotides align to TRBD1. Germline V gene lookup returns CDR1 SGHNT and CDR2 YYREEE (reference sequence). This CDR3 spans 15 amino acids. The trim removed 0 bases at V and 1 base at J, leaving 0 bases unmatched. CDR3 sequence: CASSLGQGANTEAFF. As DNA, the CDR3 is TGTGCCAGCAGCTTGGGACAGGGGGCGAACACTGAAGCTTTCTTT.

This clone was recorded only once. The rearrangement joins TRBV10-3 to TRBJ2-5; 7 bases map to TRBD2. With V trimmed by 2 bases and J by 4 bases, 4 bases remained unmatched. This CDR3 contains 14 residues. Per germline, CDR1 ENHRY and CDR2 SYGVKD. CDR3 nucleotide sequence: TGTGCCATCAGTGAGGGCGGGGGAGGAGAGACCCAGTACTTC. This sequence encodes CAISEGGGGETQYF.

The chain couples TRBV6-5 to TRBJ1-5; TRBD1 matches 7 bases. There are 15 residues in the CDR3. Germline lookup yields CDR1 MNHEY and CDR2 SVGAGI. The V segment lost 6 bases and the J segment 0 bases; nucleotides outside the gene matches: 5. The CDR3 DNA reads TGTGCCAGCAGCGAACAGGGGAATAGCAATCAGCCCCAGCATTTT. Translating gives CASSEQGNSNQPQHF.

A single count supports this clone. Relative to the germline gene, one junction end is altered; a read error may explain this. This rearrangement joins TRBV14 to TRBJ2-2, with D perhaps TRBD1 (6 bases). CDR3 length: 15 residues. The germline V gene has CDR1 SGHDN and CDR2 FVKESK. The CDR3 spells CASSQDRGWYRGAVF. CDR3 DNA: TGTGCCAGCAGCCAAGACAGGGGTTGGTACCGGGGAGCTGTTTTT. The variable domain in full, completed from reference TRBV14 and TRBJ2-2, reads EAGVTQFPSHSVIEKGQTVTLRCDPISGHDNLYWYRRVMGKEIKFLLHFVKESKQDESGMPNNRFLAERTGGTYSTLKVQPAELEDSGVYFCASSQDRGWYRGAVFGEGSRLTVL.

This rearrangement joins TRBV5-1 to TRBJ1-2, with 10 bases lining up with TRBD1. The CDR3 spans 15 residues. The germline gives CDR1 SGHRS, CDR2 YFSETQ. The V segment lost 4 bases and the J segment 4 bases; nucleotides outside the gene matches: 7. The CDR3 sequence is CASSPGDRGLYGYTF. The CDR3 DNA is TGCGCCAGCAGCCCCGGGGACAGGGGACTCTATGGCTACACCTTC. The full variable domain, in which reference TRBV5-1 and TRBJ1-2 provide the parts outside the CDR3, is KAGVTQTPRYLIKTRGQQVTLSCSPISGHRSVSWYQQTPGQGLQFLFEYFSETQRNKGNFPGRFSGRQFSNSRSEMNVSTLELGDSALYLCASSPGDRGLYGYTFGSGTRLTVV.

The chain combines TRBV18 with TRBJ1-5; no definite D call. This CDR3 comprises 12 residues. Germline assignment: CDR1 KGHSH and CDR2 LQKENI. Trimming cost V 3 bases and J 9 bases, with 9 bases left between them. The CDR3 here is CASSPNRGPQHF. In nucleotides, the CDR3 is TGTGCCAGCTCACCGAATCGGGGGCCCCAGCATTTT.

The rearrangement links TRBV19 to TRBJ2-1, with 8 positions matching TRBD1. Losses at the gene ends were 5 bases for V and 5 bases for J; bases not matched to a gene: 8. CDR1 is LNHDA and CDR2 is SQIVND in the germline V gene (reference sequence). The CDR3 covers 15 residues. CDR3 in DNA: TGTGCCAGTAGTCCCCGGCCAGGGGGCCACAATGAGCAGTTCTTC. This gives the protein CASSPRPGGHNEQFF.

The chain recombines TRBV6-4 with TRBJ1-2; D not certain. Between the trimmed V and J ends, which lost 7 bases and 7 bases, there was a span of 13 bases. CDR1 and CDR2 (germline): MRHNA, SNTAGT. The CDR3 is 12 amino acids. CDR3 loop: CASNDSVPGYTF. Written as DNA, the CDR3 is TGTGCCAGCAACGACTCCGTACCTGGCTACACCTTC.

The rearrangement uses TRBV19 and TRBJ2-7; 7 bases are shared with TRBD1. Germline CDR1 reads LNHDA; CDR2 reads SQIVND (reference sequence). The V and J ends lost 5 bases and 2 bases, in that order; junction bases with no gene match: 9. The CDR3 is 15 amino acids. CDR3 sequence (DNA): TGTGCCAGTAGTCTGGGGACAGACGGGCCCTACGAGCAGTACTTC. Protein product: CASSLGTDGPYEQYF.

In regard to this clone: One junction end does not reproduce the germline sequence, and a read error may be involved. V is TRBV18 and J is TRBJ1-1, with 8 bases fitting TRBD1. The CDR3 has 14 residues. The V gene's germline CDR1 is KGHSH and CDR2 LQKENI. CDR3 bases: TGTGCCAGCCCACCACAGGGGGGGAACACTGAAGCTTTCTTT. This sequence encodes CASPPQGGNTEAFF.

The chain recombines TRBV15 with TRBJ1-2; a possible D gene is TRBD1 (5 bases). Deletions cut 0 bases from V and 7 bases from J, with 6 bases between. The CDR3 extends over 12 amino acids. CDR1 is LNHNV and CDR2 is YYDKDF in the germline V gene (reference sequence). The CDR3 DNA reads as TGTGCCACCAGCAGAGACGGGGCTGGCTACACCTTC. Translating it yields CATSRDGAGYTF.

The V call is TRBV7-9, the J call TRBJ1-2; unclear D gene. Germline V gene data show CDR1 as SEHNR and CDR2 as FQNEAQ (reference sequence). There are 16 residues in the CDR3. V lost 0 bases, J lost 4 bases, and 15 bases lay in between. As DNA, the CDR3 is TGTGCCAGCAGCTTAGCGGACCGTCAAATACCCTATGGCTACACCTTC. Translation: CASSLADRQIPYGYTF.

This clone was seen only a few times. The chain carries TRBV5-1 and TRBJ1-2; the D gene is possibly TRBD1 (6 bases). This CDR3 comprises 12 residues. The ends were cut back, 4 bases at V and 5 bases at J, with 9 bases in the middle. Germline CDR1 and CDR2: SGHRS and YFSETQ. The CDR3 coding sequence is TGCGCCAGCAGCCAGGACAGATATGGCTACACCTTC. Protein product: CASSQDRYGYTF.

The chain couples TRBV28 to TRBJ2-3, with D unclear. The V gene lost 8 bases and the J gene lost 2 bases, with 8 bases spanning the gap. Germline assignment: CDR1 MDHEN and CDR2 SYDVKM. CDR3 length: 12 residues. CDR3 bases: TGTGCCAGCTCCCGGGTCACAGATACGCAGTATTTT. It encodes CASSRVTDTQYF.

This clone was observed a single time. V is TRBV4-2 and J is TRBJ2-5, with no clear D. CDR1 is LGHNA and CDR2 is YNFKEQ in the germline V gene. This CDR3 is built from 14 residues. Between the trimmed V and J ends, which lost 3 bases and 1 base, there was a span of 9 bases. The CDR3 loop is CASSHGDTQETQYF. The CDR3 DNA reads as TGTGCCAGCAGCCACGGAGACACCCAAGAGACCCAGTACTTC.

This chain joins TRBV10-3 and TRBJ1-1, with a tentative D call TRBD1 (6 bases). V lost 5 bases and J 1 base, leaving 8 bases between the germline ends. This CDR3 is built from 13 residues. Per germline, CDR1 ENHRY and CDR2 SYGVKD. CDR3 protein: CAISKGENTEAFF. The CDR3 nucleotides read TGTGCCATCAGTAAGGGGGAGAACACTGAAGCTTTCTTT.

The V call is TRBV5-1, the J call TRBJ1-1, with a possible D match to TRBD1 (5 bases). CDR1 SGHRS and CDR2 YFSETQ come from the germline V gene. Trimming left V 4 bases short and J 4 bases short, with 14 bases between. The CDR3 sequence is 14 residues long. The CDR3 nucleotides read TGCGCCAGCAGCCCGCTCTGGGGGGGCACTGAAGCTTTCTTT. It yields the protein CASSPLWGGTEAFF.

CDR3 residues: CASSYQRGRVDEKLFF. The CDR3 DNA reads TGTGCCAGCAGTTACCAGAGGGGGCGGGTGGATGAAAAACTGTTTTTT. This chain links TRBV6-6 with TRBJ1-4; 7 bases are shared with TRBD1. The germline V gene has CDR1 MNHNY and CDR2 SVGAGI (reference sequence). The ends lost 2 bases at V and 6 bases at J; junction bases unmatched: 9. The CDR3 is made up of 16 amino acids.

V is TRBV6-1 and J is TRBJ1-2; maybe TRBD1 (6 bases). The CDR3 length is 11 residues. With 10 bases removed from V and 8 bases from J, the gap between germline ends came to 14 bases. Germline V gives CDR1 MNHNS, CDR2 SASEGT. The CDR3 nucleotides read TGTGCCACCAGGGGACCGATCGGCTACACCTTC. Translation gives CATRGPIGYTF.

CDR3 in amino acids: CASSVGVKSEQYF. CDR3 in DNA: TGTGCCAGCAGCGTTGGAGTTAAGAGCGAGCAGTACTTC. The rearrangement joins TRBV9 to TRBJ2-7; no definite D call. V dropped 2 bases and J dropped 6 bases, with 12 bases sitting between them. Per germline, CDR1 SGDLS and CDR2 YYNGEE. CDR3 size: 13 residues.

The chain has TRBV10-3 and TRBJ2-5; the D gene could be TRBD1 or TRBD2 (5 bases each). The end of the DNA aligns better with TRBJ2-7, so the J call may be wrong. CDR3 length: 15 amino acids. Germline loops: CDR1 ENHRY, CDR2 SYGVKD. The CDR3 region has the DNA TGTGCCATCAGGAGGAACCGGGACGGACCCTACGAGCAGTACTTC. Protein sequence: CAIRRNRDGPYEQYF.

V gene TRBV6-1 combines with J gene TRBJ1-6; 8 bases match TRBD1. With 6 bases clipped from V and 8 bases from J, the junction kept 6 bases outside the gene matches. Germline V gene sequence: CDR1 MNHNS, CDR2 SASEGT. The CDR3 totals 14 residues. CDR3 sequence reads: CASSLTGGDSPLHF. The CDR3 bases are TGTGCCAGCAGCCTCACAGGGGGGGATTCACCCCTCCACTTT.